A single sample gave rise to the 12 T cell receptor beta chains below, sequenced in a study of control samples from healthy donors and cancer patients. Produced via immunoSEQ multiplex PCR; TCRdb's table is partial and in-frame only. The sample lists under 65,000 clones, 80% to 90% occurring once. Sequenced material: PBMCs. The receptors shown here come from a woman in her 50s with lung cancer.

The chain has TRBV6-2 or TRBV6-3 and TRBJ2-3; no firm D call. Looked up from germline, CDR1 is MNHEY and CDR2 is SVGEGT. The CDR3 contains 14 residues. V gave up 2 bases and J gave up 1 base, with 7 bases separating them. In DNA, the CDR3 is TGTGCCAGCAGTTACCTAGGTGGCACAGATACGCAGTATTTT. Translating it yields CASSYLGGTDTQYF.

The chain is built from TRBV2 and TRBJ2-1; 9 bases are shared with TRBD1. CDR3 length equals 13 residues. CDR1 and CDR2 from the germline V gene are SNHLY and FYNNEI. Trimming cost V 7 bases and J 14 bases; bases outside gene matches: 12. The CDR3 is CASTLSRDRDEFF. DNA of the CDR3: TGTGCCAGCACCCTCTCCCGGGACAGGGACGAGTTCTTC.

This sequence joins TRBV2 and TRBJ2-3; 8 bases fit TRBD1. V lost 6 bases, J lost 6 bases, and 2 bases stayed unmatched. Germline V gene lookup returns CDR1 SNHLY and CDR2 FYNNEI. This CDR3 is built from 12 residues. This chain's CDR3 is CASSYRGDTQYF. DNA of the CDR3: TGTGCCAGCAGCTACAGGGGGGATACGCAGTATTTT.

This chain connects TRBV3-1 (or the pseudogene TRBV3-2) to TRBJ1-4; D unresolved. Trimming took 0 bases from V and 8 from J, leaving 13 bases between them. The CDR3 runs 15 residues. Germline loops: CDR1 LGHDT, CDR2 YNNKEL (reference sequence). CDR3 loop: CASSQDRSQAEKLFF. CDR3 coding DNA: TGTGCCAGCAGCCAAGATAGGAGCCAAGCGGAAAAACTGTTTTTT.

This clone was seen only once. V gene TRBV18 combines with J gene TRBJ1-1, with D possibly TRBD1 on 5 matching bases. CDR3 length: 15 residues. Germline-derived CDR1 and CDR2 are KGHSH and LQKENI. V was pared by 1 base and J by 0 bases, with 9 bases between. The CDR3 nucleotides read TGTGCCAGCTCACCACTTACCAGGGTGAACACTGAAGCTTTCTTT. As protein: CASSPLTRVNTEAFF.

The chain has TRBV5-6 and TRBJ1-2; the match to TRBD1 covers 11 bases. Germline loops: CDR1 SGHDT, CDR2 YYEEEE. The CDR3 extends over 14 amino acids. The V gene end was trimmed by 5 bases and the J gene end by 6 bases; junction bases not matched to a gene: 6. The CDR3: CASSLRDRGNGYTF. In nucleotides, the CDR3 is TGTGCCAGCAGTCTCCGGGACAGGGGGAATGGCTACACCTTC.

The rearrangement joins TRBV7-6 to TRBJ2-2; 10 nucleotides line up with TRBD1. Per germline, CDR1 SGHVS and CDR2 FNYEAQ. Unmatched junction bases numbered 10, after V lost 5 bases and J lost 10 bases. The CDR3 sequence is 15 residues long. The CDR3 here is CASSIDRGQQEELFF. The CDR3 DNA reads as TGTGCCAGCAGCATTGACAGGGGGCAACAGGAGGAGCTGTTTTTT.

The chain uses TRBV27 and TRBJ2-1, with D uncertain. Germline-derived CDR1 and CDR2 are MNHEY and SMNVEV (reference sequence). Trimming pared 2 bases from V and 6 bases from J, leaving 17 bases between. The CDR3 spans 16 residues. The CDR3 DNA reads TGTGCCAGCAGTTTAAATGGCCCCTCGGCGGTCAATGAGCAGTTCTTC. Protein: CASSLNGPSAVNEQFF.

This rearrangement joins TRBV2 to TRBJ1-1, with D unclear. The CDR3 is made up of 17 amino acids. With 5 bases removed from V and 0 bases from J, the gap between germline ends came to 19 bases. Germline-derived CDR1 and CDR2 are SNHLY and FYNNEI. The CDR3 reads CASSMNMADNMNTEAFF. The CDR3 nucleotides are TGTGCCAGCAGTATGAACATGGCAGATAACATGAACACTGAAGCTTTCTTT. Supplemented by reference TRBV2 and TRBJ1-1, the full variable domain reads EPEVTQTPSHQVTQMGQEVILRCVPISNHLYFYWYRQILGQKVEFLVSFYNNEISEKSEIFDDQFSVERPDGSNFTLKIRSTKLEDSAMYFCASSMNMADNMNTEAFFGQGTRLTVV.

This clone was seen just once. The genes are TRBV6-6 and TRBJ1-2; 7 nucleotides agree with TRBD1. The CDR3 sequence is 16 residues long. V lost 4 bases and J lost 4; bases outside the gene matches: 12. The germline V gene encodes CDR1 MNHNY and CDR2 SVGAGI (reference sequence). The CDR3 nucleotides are TGTGCCAGCAGTTCACAATTGACAGGGAACCTCTATGGCTACACCTTC. Residues: CASSSQLTGNLYGYTF.

V is TRBV7-3 and J is TRBJ1-5, with no clear D. Germline CDR1 reads SGHTA; CDR2 reads FQGTGA. Trimming stripped 5 bases from V and 7 bases from J, with 12 bases between. The CDR3 consists of 13 residues. The CDR3 region has the DNA TGTGCCAGCAGCACGCACCCCGACCAGCCCCAGCATTTT. The encoded protein is CASSTHPDQPQHF.

The J gene is TRBJ1-2, the V gene TRBV4-3, with D possibly TRBD1 on 6 matching bases. CDR3 length: 14 amino acids. Germline CDR1 is LGHNA and CDR2 is YSLEER. Trimming left V 0 bases short and J 6 bases short, with 11 bases between. DNA for the CDR3: TGCGCCAGCAGCCAAGATTTTGCAGGGGATGGCTACACCTTC. Residues: CASSQDFAGDGYTF.